This T cell receptor beta chain comes out of a study of blood T cell repertoires in COVID-19. Study in general: Italy, Spain and the United States were the sources of the convalescent and acute COVID-19 samples. From T cells, B-cell-depleted T cells, or PBMCs came the material, which was cDNA or gDNA.

In the original analysis: Amplification of reference gene primers was used by the study to estimate nucleated cell counts. Measured with immunoSEQ multiplex PCR; TCRdb has only the in-frame clones, and not every one. V and J calls and clone size follow that table, whereas D and trimming were derived from the DNA. The sample holds 20,000 to 25,000 clones, 80% seen once. The sequenced sample was peripheral blood. This receptor was identified in a man aged 55 to 70 with active COVID-19.

CDR3 region: CASSTTSGPSEQYF. CDR3 DNA sequence: TGTGCCAGCAGCACCACTAGCGGCCCTTCCGAGCAGTACTTC. The chain uses TRBV9 and TRBJ2-7; 8 bases line up with TRBD2. This CDR3 has 14 residues. In germline, CDR1 is SGDLS, CDR2 YYNGEE. V trimming: 4 bases; J trimming: 6 bases; junction bases outside the gene matches: 9.